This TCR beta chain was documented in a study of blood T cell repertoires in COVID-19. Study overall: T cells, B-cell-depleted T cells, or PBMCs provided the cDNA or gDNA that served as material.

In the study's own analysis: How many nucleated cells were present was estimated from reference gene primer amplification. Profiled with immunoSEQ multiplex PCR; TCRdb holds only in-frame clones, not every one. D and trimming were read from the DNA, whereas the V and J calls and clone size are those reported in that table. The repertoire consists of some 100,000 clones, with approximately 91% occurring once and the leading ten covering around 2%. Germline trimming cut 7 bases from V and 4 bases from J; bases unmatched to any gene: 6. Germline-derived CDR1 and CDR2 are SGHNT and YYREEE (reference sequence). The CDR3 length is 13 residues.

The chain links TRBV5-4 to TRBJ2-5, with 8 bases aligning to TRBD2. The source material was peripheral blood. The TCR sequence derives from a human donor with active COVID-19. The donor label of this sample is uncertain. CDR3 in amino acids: CASSRGGRETQYF. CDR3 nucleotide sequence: TGTGCCAGCTCCCGGGGGGGGAGAGAGACCCAGTACTTC.